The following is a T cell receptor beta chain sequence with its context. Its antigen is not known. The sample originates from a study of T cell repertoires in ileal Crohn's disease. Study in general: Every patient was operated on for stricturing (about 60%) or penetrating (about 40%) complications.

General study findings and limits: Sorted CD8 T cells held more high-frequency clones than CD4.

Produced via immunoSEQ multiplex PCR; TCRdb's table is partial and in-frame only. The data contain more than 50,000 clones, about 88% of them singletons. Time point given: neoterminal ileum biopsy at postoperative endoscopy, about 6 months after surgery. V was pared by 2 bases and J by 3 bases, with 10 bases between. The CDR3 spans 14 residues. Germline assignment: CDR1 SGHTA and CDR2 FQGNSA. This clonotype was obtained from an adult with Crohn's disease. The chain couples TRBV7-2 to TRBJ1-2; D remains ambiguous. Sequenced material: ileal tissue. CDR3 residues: CASSLRGWDYGYTF. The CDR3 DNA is TGTGCCAGCAGCTTACGGGGATGGGACTATGGCTACACCTTC. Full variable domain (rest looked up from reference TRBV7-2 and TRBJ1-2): GAGVSQSPSNKVTEKGKDVELRCDPISGHTALYWYRQSLGQGLEFLIYFQGNSAPDKSGLPSDRFSAERTGGSVSTLTIQRTQQEDSAVYLCASSLRGWDYGYTFGSGTRLTVV.